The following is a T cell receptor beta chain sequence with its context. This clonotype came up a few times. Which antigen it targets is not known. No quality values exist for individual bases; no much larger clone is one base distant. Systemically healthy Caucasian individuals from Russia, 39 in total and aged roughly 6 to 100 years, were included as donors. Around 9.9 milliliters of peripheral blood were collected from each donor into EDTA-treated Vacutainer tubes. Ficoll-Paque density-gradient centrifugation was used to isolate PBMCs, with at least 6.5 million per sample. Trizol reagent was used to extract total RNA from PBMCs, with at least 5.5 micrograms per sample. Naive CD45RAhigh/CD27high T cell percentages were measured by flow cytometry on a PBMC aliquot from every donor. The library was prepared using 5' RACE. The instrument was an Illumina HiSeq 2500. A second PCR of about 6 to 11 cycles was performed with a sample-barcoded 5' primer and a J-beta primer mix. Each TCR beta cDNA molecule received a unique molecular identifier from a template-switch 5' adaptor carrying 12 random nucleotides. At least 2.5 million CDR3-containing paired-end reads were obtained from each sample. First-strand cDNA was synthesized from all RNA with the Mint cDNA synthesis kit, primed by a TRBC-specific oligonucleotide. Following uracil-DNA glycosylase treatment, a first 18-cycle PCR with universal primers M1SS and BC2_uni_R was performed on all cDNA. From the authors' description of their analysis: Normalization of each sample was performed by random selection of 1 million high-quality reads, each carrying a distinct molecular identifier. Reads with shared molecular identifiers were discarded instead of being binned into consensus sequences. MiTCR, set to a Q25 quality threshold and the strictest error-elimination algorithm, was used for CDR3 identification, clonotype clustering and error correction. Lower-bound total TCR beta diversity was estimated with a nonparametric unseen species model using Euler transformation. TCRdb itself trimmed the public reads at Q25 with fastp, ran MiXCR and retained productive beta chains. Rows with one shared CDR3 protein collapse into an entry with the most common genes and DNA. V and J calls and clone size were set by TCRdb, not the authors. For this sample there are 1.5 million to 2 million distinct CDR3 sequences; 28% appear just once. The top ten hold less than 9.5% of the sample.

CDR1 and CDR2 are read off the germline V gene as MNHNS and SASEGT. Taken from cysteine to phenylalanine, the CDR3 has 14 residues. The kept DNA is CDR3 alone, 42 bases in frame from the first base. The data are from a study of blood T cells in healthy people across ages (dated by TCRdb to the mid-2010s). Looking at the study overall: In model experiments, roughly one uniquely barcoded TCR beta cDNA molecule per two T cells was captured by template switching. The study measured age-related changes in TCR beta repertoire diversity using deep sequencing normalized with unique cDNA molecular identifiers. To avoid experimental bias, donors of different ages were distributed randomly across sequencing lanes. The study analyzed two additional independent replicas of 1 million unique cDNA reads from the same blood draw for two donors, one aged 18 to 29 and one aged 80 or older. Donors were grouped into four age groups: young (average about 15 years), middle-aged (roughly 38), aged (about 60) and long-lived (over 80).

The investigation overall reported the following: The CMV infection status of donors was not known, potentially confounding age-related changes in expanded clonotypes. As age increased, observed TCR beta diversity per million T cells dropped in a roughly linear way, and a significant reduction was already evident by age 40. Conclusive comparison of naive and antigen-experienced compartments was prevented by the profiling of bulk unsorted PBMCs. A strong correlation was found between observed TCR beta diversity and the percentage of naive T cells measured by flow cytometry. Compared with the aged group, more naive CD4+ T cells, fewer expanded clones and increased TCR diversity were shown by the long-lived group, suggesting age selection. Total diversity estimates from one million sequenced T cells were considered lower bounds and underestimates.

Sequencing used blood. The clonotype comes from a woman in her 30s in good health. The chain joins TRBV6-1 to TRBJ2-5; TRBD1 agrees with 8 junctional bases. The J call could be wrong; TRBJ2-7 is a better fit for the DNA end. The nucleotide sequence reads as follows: TGTGCCAGCAGGAGACAGGGGACGATTTACGAGCAGTACTTC. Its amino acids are CASRRQGTIYEQYF.